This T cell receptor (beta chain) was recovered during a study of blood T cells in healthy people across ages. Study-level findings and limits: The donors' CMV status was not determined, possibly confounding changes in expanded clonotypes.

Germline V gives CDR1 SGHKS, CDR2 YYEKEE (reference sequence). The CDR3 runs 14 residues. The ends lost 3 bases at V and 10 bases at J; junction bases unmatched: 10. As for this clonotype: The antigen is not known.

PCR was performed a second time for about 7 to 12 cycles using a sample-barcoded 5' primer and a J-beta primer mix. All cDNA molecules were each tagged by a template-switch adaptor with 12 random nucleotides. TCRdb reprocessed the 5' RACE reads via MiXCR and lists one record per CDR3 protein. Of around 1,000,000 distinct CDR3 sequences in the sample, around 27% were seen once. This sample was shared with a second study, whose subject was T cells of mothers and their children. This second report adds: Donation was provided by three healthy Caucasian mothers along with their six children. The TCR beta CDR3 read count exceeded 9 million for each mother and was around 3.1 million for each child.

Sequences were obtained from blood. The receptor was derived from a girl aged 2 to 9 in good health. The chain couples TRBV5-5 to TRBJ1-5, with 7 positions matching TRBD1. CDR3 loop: CASSYGTAKGPQHF. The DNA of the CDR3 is TGTGCCAGCAGCTACGGGACAGCAAAGGGACCCCAGCATTTT. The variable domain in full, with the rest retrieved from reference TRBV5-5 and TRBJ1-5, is DAGVTQSPTHLIKTRGQQVTLRCSPISGHKSVSWYQQVLGQGPQFIFQYYEKEERGRGNFPDRFSARQFPNYSSELNVNALLLGDSALYLCASSYGTAKGPQHFGDGTRLSIL.